This T cell receptor beta chain was identified in a study of shared T cell receptors in the human thymus. Using immunoSEQ multiplex PCR, the repertoire was profiled, and TCRdb retains in-frame clones only, with some absent. Here the sample spans approximately 400,000 clones, around 95% being singletons. The length of the CDR3 is 16 residues. V lost 3 bases, J lost 1 base, and 6 bases stayed unmatched. Germline-derived CDR1 and CDR2 are LNHDA and SQIVND (reference sequence). This receptor was taken from a human donor. The specimen sequenced was thymocytes. The V call is TRBV19, the J call TRBJ1-1; 9 bases align to TRBD1. CDR3 bases: TGTGCCAGTAGTATGAACACAGGGGGCCCGAACACTGAAGCTTTCTTT. Its protein product is CASSMNTGGPNTEAFF. The entire variable domain, with the rest obtained from reference TRBV19 and TRBJ1-1, is as follows: DGGITQSPKYLFRKEGQNVTLSCEQNLNHDAMYWYRQDPGQGLRLIYYSQIVNDFQKGDIAEGYSVSREKKESFPLTVTSAQKNPTAFYLCASSMNTGGPNTEAFFGQGTRLTVV.